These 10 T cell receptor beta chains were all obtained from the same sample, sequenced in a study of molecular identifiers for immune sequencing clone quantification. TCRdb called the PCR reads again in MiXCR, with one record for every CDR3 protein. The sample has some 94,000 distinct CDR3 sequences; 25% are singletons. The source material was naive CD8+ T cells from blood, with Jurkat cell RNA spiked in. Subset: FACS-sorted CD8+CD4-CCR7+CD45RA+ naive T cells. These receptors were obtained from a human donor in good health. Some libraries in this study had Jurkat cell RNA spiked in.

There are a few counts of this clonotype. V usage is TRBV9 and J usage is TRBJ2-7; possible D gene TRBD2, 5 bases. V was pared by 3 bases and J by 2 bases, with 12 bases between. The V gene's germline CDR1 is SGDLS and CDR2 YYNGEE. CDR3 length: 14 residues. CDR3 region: CASSGGANTYEQYF. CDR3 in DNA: TGTGCCAGCAGCGGGGGAGCGAACACCTACGAGCAGTACTTC.

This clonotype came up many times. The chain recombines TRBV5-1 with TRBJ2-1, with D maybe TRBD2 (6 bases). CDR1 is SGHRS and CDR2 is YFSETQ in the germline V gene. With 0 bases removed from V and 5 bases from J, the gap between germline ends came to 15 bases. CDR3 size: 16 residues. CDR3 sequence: CASSLEVGPGDNEQFF. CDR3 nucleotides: TGCGCCAGCAGCTTGGAGGTGGGCCCGGGGGACAATGAGCAGTTCTTC.

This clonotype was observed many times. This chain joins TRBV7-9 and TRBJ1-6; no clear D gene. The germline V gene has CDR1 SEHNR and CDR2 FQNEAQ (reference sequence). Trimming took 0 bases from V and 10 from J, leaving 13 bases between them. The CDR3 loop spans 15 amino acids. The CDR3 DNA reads TGTGCCAGCAGCTTAGCGTTCGGGGTCGGGTCACCCCTCCACTTT. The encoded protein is CASSLAFGVGSPLHF.

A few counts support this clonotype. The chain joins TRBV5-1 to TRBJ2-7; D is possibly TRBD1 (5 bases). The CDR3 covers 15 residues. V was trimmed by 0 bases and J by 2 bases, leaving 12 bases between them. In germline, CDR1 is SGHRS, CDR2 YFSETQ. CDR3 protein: CASSLEWGRAYEQYF. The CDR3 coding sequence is TGCGCCAGCAGCTTGGAGTGGGGCAGGGCCTACGAGCAGTACTTC.

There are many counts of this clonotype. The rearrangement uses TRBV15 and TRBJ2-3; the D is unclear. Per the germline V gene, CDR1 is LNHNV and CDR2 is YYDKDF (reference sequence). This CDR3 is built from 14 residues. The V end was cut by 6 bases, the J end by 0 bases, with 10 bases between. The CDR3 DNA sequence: TGTGCCACCAGTCCCACCCCTAGCACAGATACGCAGTATTTT. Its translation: CATSPTPSTDTQYF.

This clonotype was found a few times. CDR3 amino acids: CASSQLSEAGELFF. In nucleotides, the CDR3 is TGTGCCAGCAGCCAACTCTCCGAGGCCGGGGAGCTGTTTTTT. V gene TRBV21-1 combines with J gene TRBJ2-2. TRBV21-1 is designated a pseudogene. CDR3 length: 14 amino acids.

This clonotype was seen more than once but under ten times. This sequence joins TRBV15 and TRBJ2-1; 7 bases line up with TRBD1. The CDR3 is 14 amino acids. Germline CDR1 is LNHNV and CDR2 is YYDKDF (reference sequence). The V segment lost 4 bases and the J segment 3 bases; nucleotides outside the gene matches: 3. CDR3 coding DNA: TGTGCCACCAGCACGTGGACAGGCTACAATGAGCAGTTCTTC. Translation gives CATSTWTGYNEQFF. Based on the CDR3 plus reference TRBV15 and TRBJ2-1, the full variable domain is DAMVIQNPRYQVTQFGKPVTLSCSQTLNHNVMYWYQQKSSQAPKLLFHYYDKDFNNEADTPDNFQSRRPNTSFCFLDIRSPGLGDTAMYLCATSTWTGYNEQFFGPGTRLTVL.

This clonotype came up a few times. This chain's CDR3 is CASSQDSREPATNEKLFF. Written as DNA, the CDR3 is TGTGCCAGCAGCCAAGATAGCAGGGAACCAGCAACTAATGAAAAACTGTTTTTT. The V and J genes are TRBV3-1 and TRBJ1-4, with a tentative D call TRBD1 (5 bases). Trimming cost V 0 bases and J 0 bases, with 14 bases left between them. The CDR3 is 18 amino acids. Germline CDR1 and CDR2: LGHDT and YNNKEL (reference sequence).

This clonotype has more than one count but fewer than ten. The CDR3 DNA reads as TGTGCCAGCAGCTTGGCCCTGGGGGGAGCAACTAATGAAAAACTGTTTTTT. Translation gives CASSLALGGATNEKLFF. The rearrangement links TRBV5-5 to TRBJ1-4; possible D gene TRBD1, 5 bases. There are 17 residues in the CDR3. Germline assignment: CDR1 SGHKS and CDR2 YYEKEE (reference sequence). The V end lost 0 bases, the J end lost 0 bases, and 12 bases lay between the germline ends. The whole variable domain, remainder taken from reference TRBV5-5 and TRBJ1-4, is DAGVTQSPTHLIKTRGQQVTLRCSPISGHKSVSWYQQVLGQGPQFIFQYYEKEERGRGNFPDRFSARQFPNYSSELNVNALLLGDSALYLCASSLALGGATNEKLFFGSGTQLSVL.

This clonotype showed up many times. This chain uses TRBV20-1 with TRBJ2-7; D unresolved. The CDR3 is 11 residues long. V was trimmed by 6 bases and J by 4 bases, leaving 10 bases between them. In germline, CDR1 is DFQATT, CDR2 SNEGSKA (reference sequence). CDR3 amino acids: CSARPAYEQYF. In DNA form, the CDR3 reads TGCAGTGCGCGCCCCGCTTACGAGCAGTACTTC.